These T cell receptor beta chains were read from a single sample in a study of cytomegalovirus exposure and HLA in healthy donors. The table came from immunoSEQ multiplex PCR; TCRdb's copy has only in-frame clones and leaves some out. This table holds 90,000 or so clones, just under 75% found once. Sequenced input: PBMCs. The receptors originated from a man in his sixties in good health and CMV-seronegative. Both conserved end residues are part of each CDR3. D genes are given only for firm matches. Where a row states a size, it is once, few, many or the class of an expanded clone; other rows omit it.

J gene,D gene,clone size,V gene,CDR3 protein,CDR3 DNA
TRBJ2-7,.,few,TRBV5-1,CASTTVAGAYEQYF,TGCGCCAGCACCACCGTGGCAGGGGCCTACGAGCAGTACTTC
TRBJ2-5,TRBD2,.,TRBV5-1,CASSLDGRGAETQYF,TGCGCCAGCAGCTTGGATGGGCGGGGGGCGGAGACCCAGTACTTC
TRBJ2-3,.,.,TRBV1,CTSSQELKRGGTDTQYF,TGCACCAGCAGCCAAGAACTGAAGCGGGGGGGCACAGATACGCAGTATTTT
TRBJ2-1,.,.,TRBV5-4,CASSSIEARSEQFF,TGTGCCAGCAGCTCGATTGAGGCGCGGAGTGAGCAGTTCTTC
TRBJ2-3,TRBD2,.,TRBV9,CASSVSSGGTDTQYF,TGTGCCAGCAGCGTGTCTAGCGGGGGCACAGATACGCAGTATTTT
TRBJ2-7,.,.,TRBV7-9,CSSSSTRTSEPYEQYF,TGTTCCAGCAGTTCGACCCGGACATCCGAGCCCTACGAGCAGTACTTC
TRBJ2-5,.,.,TRBV27,CASSQGWGSWYF,TGTGCCAGCAGTCAGGGCTGGGGTAGCTGGTACTTC
TRBJ1-5,.,.,TRBV2,CASSEAPGQPQHF,TGTGCCAGCAGTGAAGCCCCGGGGCAGCCCCAGCATTTT
TRBJ1-6,TRBD1,.,TRBV19,CASSIEGTAYSPLHF,TGTGCCAGTAGTATTGAGGGGACAGCCTATTCACCCCTCCACTTT
TRBJ2-7,.,.,TRBV10-3,CAISPRGSGEQYF,TGTGCCATCTCCCCACGGGGATCTGGCGAGCAGTACTTC
TRBJ1-2,.,.,TRBV30,CAWSERGLRGYTF,TGTGCCTGGAGCGAAAGGGGACTCCGGGGCTACACCTTC
TRBJ2-2,TRBD1,.,TRBV7-9,CASRPTGAGELFF,TGTGCCAGCAGACCTACAGGGGCCGGGGAGCTGTTTTTT
TRBJ1-2,TRBD1,.,TRBV19,CASSIDREGYTF,TGTGCCAGTAGTATTGACAGGGAGGGCTACACCTTC
TRBJ1-1,TRBD1,few,TRBV5-1,CASSLTGTDTEAFF,TGCGCCAGCAGCCTGACCGGGACAGACACTGAAGCTTTCTTT
TRBJ1-1,TRBD1,.,TRBV4-2,CASSQGMGQGPTEAFF,TGTGCCAGCAGCCAAGGGATGGGACAGGGGCCCACTGAAGCTTTCTTT
TRBJ2-7,.,.,TRBV7-9,CASRDSAYEQYF,TGTGCCAGCAGGGACTCCGCCTACGAGCAGTACTTC
TRBJ2-7,TRBD1,.,TRBV2,CASRGQGFSYKQYF,TGTGCCAGCAGGGGACAGGGGTTTTCCTACAAGCAGTACTTC
TRBJ1-1,.,few,TRBV27,CASILRGGWGTEAFF,TGTGCCAGCATTCTCAGAGGGGGTTGGGGCACTGAAGCTTTCTTT
TRBJ1-1,TRBD1,few,TRBV7-2,CASSRGQANTEAFF,TGTGCCAGCAGCCGCGGACAGGCGAACACTGAAGCTTTCTTT
TRBJ2-1,.,.,TRBV28,CASSSKGESYNEQFF,TGTGCCAGCAGTTCCAAGGGAGAGTCCTACAATGAGCAGTTCTTC
TRBJ2-5,TRBD1,.,TRBV30,CAWSPGTGREETQYF,TGTGCCTGGAGTCCCGGGACAGGGAGGGAAGAGACCCAGTACTTC
TRBJ2-2,.,few,TRBV6-1,CASSEGRNTGELFF,TGTGCCAGCAGTGAAGGGAGAAACACCGGGGAGCTGTTTTTT
TRBJ1-1,TRBD1,.,TRBV30,CAWSTNRGDNTEAFF,TGTGCCTGGAGTACAAACAGGGGGGATAACACTGAAGCTTTCTTT
TRBJ2-3,.,.,TRBV4-2,CASSQDTGRSLQDTQYF,TGTGCCAGCAGCCAAGATACGGGTAGGAGCCTCCAAGATACGCAGTATTTT
TRBJ1-1,.,.,TRBV12-5,CASGWAAGAEAFF,TGTGCTAGTGGCTGGGCGGCCGGGGCTGAAGCTTTCTTT
TRBJ2-1,.,.,TRBV21-1,CASPGAGTGSFQNEQFF,TGTGCCAGCCCCGGCGCCGGGACTGGGAGTTTTCAAAATGAGCAGTTCTTC
TRBJ2-7,.,once,TRBV15,CATSIGGDGYEQYF,TGTGCCACCAGCATCGGCGGGGACGGTTACGAGCAGTACTTC